This TCR beta chain is drawn from a study of a mutant IDH1 vaccine in newly diagnosed glioma. Study summary: Former treatment meant radiotherapy, temozolomide, or both; the majority had gotten both. General study results and limits: In about 93% of patients, immune responses induced by the vaccine occurred.

Repertoires were generated with immunoSEQ multiplex PCR, while TCRdb's copy carries only in-frame clones and drops some. This repertoire shows approximately 15,000 clones, nearly 97% found once; its top ten account for approximately 3.6%. Germline CDR1 is MDHEN and CDR2 is SYDVKM. This CDR3 is built from 15 residues. Trimming stripped 6 bases from V and 4 bases from J, with 18 bases between. The time point was: baseline, week 1 (first vaccination visit). Treatment: pre-vaccination baseline after standard-of-care therapy. Donors had new WHO grade 3 or 4 IDH1-mutant, ATRX-lost astrocytomas. As for this clone: Its antigen is as yet unknown.

The source was peripheral blood mononuclear cells (PBMCs), collected from a glioma patient treated with radiotherapy, temozolomide or both. The chain uses TRBV28 and TRBJ1-2; perhaps TRBD1 as D (6 bases). The TCR was taken from a woman in her late teens or twenties with glioma. Some clones in this sample may be carry-over from other donors' samples. CDR3 region: CASRNPTGPVYGYTF. In DNA form, the CDR3 reads TGTGCCAGCAGAAACCCGACAGGACCTGTCTATGGCTACACCTTC.